Shown below are 16 T cell receptor beta chains from a single sample sequenced in a study of blood T cell repertoires in COVID-19. The assay was immunoSEQ multiplex PCR, and TCRdb's table has in-frame clones only and misses some. This sample has about 120,000 clones, with approximately 86% found just once. Sequenced sample: peripheral blood. The receptor source for this set is a human donor in a cohort sampled during active COVID-19.

The chain links TRBV5-1 to TRBJ1-1; a weak D match, TRBD1 (6 bases). Per the germline V gene, CDR1 is SGHRS and CDR2 is YFSETQ. This CDR3 spans 14 amino acids. V was trimmed by 1 base and J by 5 bases, leaving 12 bases between them. The CDR3, as DNA: TGCGCCAGCAGCTTGTACCAGGGGCTAACTGAAGCTTTCTTT. Protein sequence: CASSLYQGLTEAFF.

The V gene is TRBV5-1, the J gene TRBJ1-6, with D hard to call. V was shortened by 0 bases and J by 10 bases, with 5 bases between the two germline ends. CDR1 is SGHRS and CDR2 is YFSETQ in the germline V gene. CDR3 size: 12 residues. The CDR3 is CASSLDRSPLHF. CDR3 sequence (DNA): TGCGCCAGCAGCTTGGACAGATCACCCCTCCACTTT.

The V and J genes are TRBV28 and TRBJ2-7; D may be TRBD2 (5 bases). The CDR3 length is 15 residues. Between the trimmed V and J ends, which lost 6 bases and 4 bases, there was a span of 19 bases. In germline, CDR1 is MDHEN, CDR2 SYDVKM. CDR3 amino acids: CASRAILGRSYEQYF. Written as DNA, the CDR3 is TGTGCCAGCAGAGCAATTCTGGGGAGATCTTACGAGCAGTACTTC.

The genes are TRBV9 and TRBJ1-6, with TRBD1 matching 11 bases. CDR3 size: 18 residues. Looked up from germline, CDR1 is SGDLS and CDR2 is YYNGEE. J gave up 9 bases and V 0 bases, and 11 bases lay outside the gene matches. This CDR3 is CASSVEGQGAAFGSPLHF. DNA of the CDR3: TGTGCCAGCAGCGTAGAAGGACAGGGGGCCGCATTTGGTTCACCCCTCCACTTT. Full variable domain (missing parts from reference TRBV9 and TRBJ1-6): DSGVTQTPKHLITATGQRVTLRCSPRSGDLSVYWYQQSLDQGLQFLIQYYNGEERAKGNILERFSAQQFPDLHSELNLSSLELGDSALYFCASSVEGQGAAFGSPLHFGNGTRLTVT.

J is TRBJ1-1 and V is TRBV3-1 (or the pseudogene TRBV3-2), with D tentatively TRBD1 (6 bases). The CDR3 consists of 14 residues. V lost 1 base to trimming and J lost 4 bases, with 10 bases between them. Per germline, CDR1 LGHDT and CDR2 YNNKEL (reference sequence). The CDR3 sequence is CASSQGNRATEAFF. In DNA, the CDR3 is TGTGCCAGCAGCCAAGGAAACAGGGCCACTGAAGCTTTCTTT.

The V gene is TRBV5-1, the J gene TRBJ1-4, with D perhaps matching TRBD1 (6 bases). This CDR3 is built from 16 residues. Germline V gene data show CDR1 as SGHRS and CDR2 as YFSETQ. Trimming pared 4 bases from V and 0 bases from J, leaving 13 bases between. The CDR3 DNA reads as TGCGCCAGCAGCCCAATGGACAGCGCAACTAATGAAAAACTGTTTTTT. It is translated as CASSPMDSATNEKLFF. Filled out from reference TRBV5-1 and TRBJ1-4, the complete variable domain reads KAGVTQTPRYLIKTRGQQVTLSCSPISGHRSVSWYQQTPGQGLQFLFEYFSETQRNKGNFPGRFSGRQFSNSRSEMNVSTLELGDSALYLCASSPMDSATNEKLFFGSGTQLSVL.

This sequence joins TRBV18 and TRBJ2-3; D unclear. The CDR3 sequence is 13 residues long. Between the trimmed V and J ends, which lost 3 bases and 6 bases, there was a span of 10 bases. Per the germline V gene, CDR1 is KGHSH and CDR2 is LQKENI. CDR3 loop: CASSPSLEDTQYF. The CDR3, as DNA: TGTGCCAGCTCACCGAGTCTCGAGGATACGCAGTATTTT.

The CDR3 bases are TGTGCCAGCAGTTTTGACGGGACAGGGACCGGGGAGCTGTTTTTT. This gives the protein CASSFDGTGTGELFF. This chain uses TRBV28 with TRBJ2-2; 9 bases agree with TRBD1. V lost 3 bases to trimming and J lost 5 bases; unmatched junction nucleotides: 4. CDR3 length: 15 amino acids. Germline V gene lookup returns CDR1 MDHEN and CDR2 SYDVKM.

CDR3 amino acids: CASSLDRTNNEQFF. The CDR3, as DNA: TGCGCCAGCAGCTTGGATCGGACTAACAATGAGCAGTTCTTC. The chain has TRBV5-1 and TRBJ2-1; maybe TRBD2 (6 bases). The germline V gene encodes CDR1 SGHRS and CDR2 YFSETQ. The germline V and J ends were trimmed by 0 bases and 5 bases, with 9 bases remaining between them. CDR3 length: 14 residues. Based on the CDR3 plus reference TRBV5-1 and TRBJ2-1, the full variable domain is KAGVTQTPRYLIKTRGQQVTLSCSPISGHRSVSWYQQTPGQGLQFLFEYFSETQRNKGNFPGRFSGRQFSNSRSEMNVSTLELGDSALYLCASSLDRTNNEQFFGPGTRLTVL.

The chain combines TRBV24-1 with TRBJ2-1; a possible D gene is TRBD1 (5 bases). The CDR3 runs 14 residues. The ends were cut back, 0 bases at V and 4 bases at J, with 6 bases in the middle. The germline V gene encodes CDR1 KGHDR and CDR2 SFDVKD. Here the CDR3 reads CATSDLRQYNEQFF. The CDR3 coding sequence is TGTGCCACCAGTGATTTGCGACAGTACAATGAGCAGTTCTTC.

This rearrangement joins TRBV11-3 to TRBJ2-1, with D possibly matching TRBD2 (7 bases). V was shortened by 7 bases and J by 10 bases, with 20 bases between the two germline ends. Per germline, CDR1 SGHNT and CDR2 YENEEA. The CDR3 contains 14 residues. CDR3 in DNA: TGTGCCAGCATTCTAGGGGGGGGTTCGGACGAGCAGTTCTTC. Translating it yields CASILGGGSDEQFF. The whole variable domain, filled in from reference TRBV11-3 and TRBJ2-1, reads EAGVVQSPRYKIIEKKQPVAFWCNPISGHNTLYWYLQNLGQGPELLIRYENEEAVDDSQLPKDRFSAERLKGVDSTLKIQPAELGDSAVYLCASILGGGSDEQFFGPGTRLTVL.

The sample holds one count of this clone. The V gene is TRBV6-1, the J gene TRBJ2-2; 8 bases map to TRBD2. After removal of 2 bases from V and 4 bases from J, the junction contained 9 bases not matched to a gene. Germline assignment: CDR1 MNHNS and CDR2 SASEGT. The CDR3 covers 17 residues. The CDR3: CASSEPLSSGLTGELFF. For the CDR3, the DNA is TGTGCCAGCAGTGAACCATTGTCTAGCGGGCTCACCGGGGAGCTGTTTTTT.

The chain couples TRBV6-2 or TRBV6-3 to TRBJ2-7, with TRBD1 identical over 8 bases. With 4 bases clipped from V and 0 bases from J, the junction kept 5 bases outside the gene matches. The germline V gene encodes CDR1 MNHEY and CDR2 SVGEGT. The CDR3 has 15 residues. This CDR3 reads CASSWTRGPSYEQYF. The DNA of the CDR3 is TGTGCCAGCAGTTGGACCAGGGGGCCCTCCTACGAGCAGTACTTC.

This rearrangement joins TRBV24-1 to TRBJ2-1; 14 positions match TRBD2. With 3 bases clipped from V and 2 bases from J, the junction kept 11 bases outside the gene matches. The CDR3 runs 20 residues. Germline CDR1 is KGHDR and CDR2 is SFDVKD. The CDR3, as DNA: TGTGCCACCAGTGATGTGACCGGGACTAGCGGGGGTCAAACCTACAATGAGCAGTTCTTC. The encoded protein is CATSDVTGTSGGQTYNEQFF.

This clone occurred once. V usage is TRBV24-1 and J usage is TRBJ2-5; TRBD2 aligns across 14 bases. CDR1 is KGHDR and CDR2 is SFDVKD in the germline V gene. J was trimmed by 3 bases and V by 4 bases; bases with no gene match: 6. This CDR3 contains 17 residues. The CDR3 nucleotides read TGTGCCACCAGTGACCCCATGGGACTAGCGGGAGAAGAGACCCAGTACTTC. It is translated as CATSDPMGLAGEETQYF.

Only one count was recorded for this clone. J is TRBJ2-5 and V is TRBV19; D unclear. Germline V gene sequence: CDR1 LNHDA, CDR2 SQIVND (reference sequence). Trimming left V 5 bases short and J 0 bases short, with 16 bases between. This CDR3 comprises 16 residues. The CDR3 region is CASSAPRLANQETQYF. The CDR3 bases are TGTGCCAGTAGTGCTCCCCGACTCGCAAACCAAGAGACCCAGTACTTC.